This T cell receptor (beta chain) was obtained from a study of OX40 agonist ivuxolimab in advanced cancers. Across the whole study: Treatment of patients was with ivuxolimab, an agonistic anti-OX40 (CD134) antibody.

CDR1 is MNHNS and CDR2 is SASEGT in the germline V gene. Trimming took 4 bases from V and 3 from J; bases not matched to a gene: 4. CDR3 length: 14 residues. Generated by immunoSEQ multiplex PCR, the TCRdb table keeps only in-frame clones and is missing some. The sample consists of tens of thousands of clones, 65% to 85% of them appearing once. Peripheral blood came from all dose cohorts at three timepoints. This receptor was identified in an adult with an advanced solid tumor such as melanoma, head and neck, liver or kidney cancer. This specimen was CD4+ or CD8+ T cells sorted from blood, taken in a trial of the OX40 agonist ivuxolimab. V usage is TRBV6-1 and J usage is TRBJ2-3; 7 nucleotides line up with TRBD2. This CDR3 is CASSVAGGTDTQYF. In DNA form, the CDR3 reads TGTGCCAGCAGTGTGGCCGGGGGGACAGATACGCAGTATTTT.